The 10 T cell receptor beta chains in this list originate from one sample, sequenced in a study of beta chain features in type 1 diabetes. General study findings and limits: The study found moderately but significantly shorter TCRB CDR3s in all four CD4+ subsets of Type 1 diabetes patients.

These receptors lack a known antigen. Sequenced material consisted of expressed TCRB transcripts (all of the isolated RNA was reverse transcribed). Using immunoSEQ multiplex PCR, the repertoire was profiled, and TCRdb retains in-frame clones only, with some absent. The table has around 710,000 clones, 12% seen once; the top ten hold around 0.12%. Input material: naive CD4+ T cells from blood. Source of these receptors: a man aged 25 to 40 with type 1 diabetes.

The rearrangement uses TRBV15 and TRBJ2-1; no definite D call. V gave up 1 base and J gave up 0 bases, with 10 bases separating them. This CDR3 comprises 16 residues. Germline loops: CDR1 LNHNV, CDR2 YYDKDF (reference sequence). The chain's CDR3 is CATSRAGRSSYNEQFF. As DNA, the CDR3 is TGTGCCACCAGCAGAGCGGGCAGAAGCTCCTACAATGAGCAGTTCTTC.

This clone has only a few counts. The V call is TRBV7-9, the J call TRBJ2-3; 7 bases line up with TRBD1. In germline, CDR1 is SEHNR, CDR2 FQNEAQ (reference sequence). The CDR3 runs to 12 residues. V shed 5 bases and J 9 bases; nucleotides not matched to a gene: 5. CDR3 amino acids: CASSPQGDTQYF. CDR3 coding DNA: TGTGCCAGCAGCCCCCAGGGGGACACGCAGTATTTT.

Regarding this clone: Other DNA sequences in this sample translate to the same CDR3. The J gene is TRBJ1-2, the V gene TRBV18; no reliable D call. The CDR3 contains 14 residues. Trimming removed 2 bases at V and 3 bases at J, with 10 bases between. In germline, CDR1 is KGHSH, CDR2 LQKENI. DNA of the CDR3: TGTGCCAGCTCACCAGGGGAGGGTGACTATGGCTACACCTTC. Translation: CASSPGEGDYGYTF.

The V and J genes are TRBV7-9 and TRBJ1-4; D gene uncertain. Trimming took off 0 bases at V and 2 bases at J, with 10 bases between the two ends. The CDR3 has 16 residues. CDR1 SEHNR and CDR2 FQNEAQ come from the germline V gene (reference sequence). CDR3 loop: CASSLARSSTNEKLFF. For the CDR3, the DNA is TGTGCCAGCAGCTTAGCGCGGAGCTCCACTAATGAAAAACTGTTTTTT.

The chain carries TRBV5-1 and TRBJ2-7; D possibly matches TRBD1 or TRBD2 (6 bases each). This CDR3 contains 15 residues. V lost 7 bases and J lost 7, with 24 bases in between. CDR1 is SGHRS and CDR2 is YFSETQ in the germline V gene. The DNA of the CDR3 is TGCGCCAGCGGAAACTTACTAGGGGGAGGAAGAGAGCAGTACTTC. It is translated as CASGNLLGGGREQYF.

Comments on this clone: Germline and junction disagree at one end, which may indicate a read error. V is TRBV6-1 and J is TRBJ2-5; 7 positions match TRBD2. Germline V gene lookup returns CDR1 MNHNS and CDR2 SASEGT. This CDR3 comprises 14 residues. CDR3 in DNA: TGTGCCAGCAGGGAAGCGGGATCCACAGAGACCCAGTACTTC. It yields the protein CASREAGSTETQYF.

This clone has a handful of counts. Here the CDR3 reads CSVDRDRGNTEAFF. The CDR3 DNA sequence: TGCAGCGTTGATAGGGACAGGGGAAACACTGAAGCTTTCTTT. The genes are TRBV29-1 and TRBJ1-1; 10 bases are a match to TRBD1. The V and J ends lost 3 bases and 2 bases, in that order; junction bases with no gene match: 3. The CDR3 is made up of 14 amino acids. Germline assignment: CDR1 SQVTM and CDR2 ANQGSEA.

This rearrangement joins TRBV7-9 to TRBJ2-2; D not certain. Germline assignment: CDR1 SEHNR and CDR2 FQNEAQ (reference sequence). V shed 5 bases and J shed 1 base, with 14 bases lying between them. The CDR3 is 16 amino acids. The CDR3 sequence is CASSHVPPGNTGELFF. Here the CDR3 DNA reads TGTGCCAGCAGCCACGTCCCCCCGGGGAACACCGGGGAGCTGTTTTTT.

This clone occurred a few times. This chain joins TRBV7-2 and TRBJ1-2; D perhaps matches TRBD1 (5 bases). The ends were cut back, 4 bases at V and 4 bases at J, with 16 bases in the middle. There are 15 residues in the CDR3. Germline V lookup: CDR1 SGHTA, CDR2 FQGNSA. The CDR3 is CASSYPGRGSYGYTF. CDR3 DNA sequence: TGTGCCAGCAGCTATCCGGGTAGGGGTAGCTATGGCTACACCTTC.

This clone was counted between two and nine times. The CDR3 DNA reads TGTGCCAGCGGAGCCGGGGCGGCTGACAATCAGCCCCAGCATTTT. This sequence encodes CASGAGAADNQPQHF. The V and J genes are TRBV11-2 and TRBJ1-5; tentatively, D is TRBD1 (5 bases). Germline assignment: CDR1 SGHAT and CDR2 FQNNGV. V was pared by 8 bases and J by 3 bases, with 17 bases between. This CDR3 comprises 15 residues. Using reference TRBV11-2 and TRBJ1-5 for the parts outside the CDR3, the full variable domain is EAGVAQSPRYKIIEKRQSVAFWCNPISGHATLYWYQQILGQGPKLLIQFQNNGVVDDSQLPKDRFSAERLKGVDSTLKIQPAKLEDSAVYLCASGAGAADNQPQHFGDGTRLSIL.